Given below is one TCR beta chain in context. This sample stems from a study of neoadjuvant anti-PD-1 for oral cavity cancer. Background on the study: Before surgery, most patients got three to four biweekly 3 mg/kg nivolumab doses. Patients without progression got a fourth dose around day 43.

These oral cavity squamous cell carcinomas were HPV-negative and locally advanced. PBMCs were not maintained or expanded in culture before analysis. Germline CDR1 reads SGDLS; CDR2 reads YYNGEE. The CDR3 totals 15 residues. V lost 3 bases, J lost 1 base, and 10 bases lay in between. The assay was immunoSEQ multiplex PCR, and TCRdb's table has in-frame clones only and misses some. The sample has 15,000 to 20,000 clones, around 71% seen once. This clonotype was obtained from a person between 40 and 80 years old with oral cavity squamous cell carcinoma. The chain recombines TRBV9 with TRBJ2-2; D possibly corresponds to TRBD1 (5 bases). Material: PBMCs, obtained before nivolumab (anti-PD-1) treatment. As DNA, the CDR3 is TGTGCCAGCAGCGGGGGCCAGCGGAACACCGGGGAGCTGTTTTTT. It encodes CASSGGQRNTGELFF.